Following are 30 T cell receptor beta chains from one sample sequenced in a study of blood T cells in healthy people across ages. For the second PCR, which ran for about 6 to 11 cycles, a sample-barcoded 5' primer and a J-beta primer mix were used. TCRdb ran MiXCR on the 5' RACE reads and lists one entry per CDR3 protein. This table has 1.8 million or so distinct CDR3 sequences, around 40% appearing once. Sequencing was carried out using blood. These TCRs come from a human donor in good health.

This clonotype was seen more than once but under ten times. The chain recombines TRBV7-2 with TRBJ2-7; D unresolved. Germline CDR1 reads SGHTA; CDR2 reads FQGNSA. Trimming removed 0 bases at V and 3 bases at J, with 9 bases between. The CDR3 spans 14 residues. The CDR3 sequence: CASSLAVLDYEQYF. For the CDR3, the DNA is TGTGCCAGCAGCTTAGCTGTCTTAGACTACGAGCAGTACTTC.

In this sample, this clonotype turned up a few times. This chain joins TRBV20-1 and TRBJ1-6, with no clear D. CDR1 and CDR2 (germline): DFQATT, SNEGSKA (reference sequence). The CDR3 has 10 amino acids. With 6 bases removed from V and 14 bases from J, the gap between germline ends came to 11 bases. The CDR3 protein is CSAPDGTLHF. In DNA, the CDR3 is TGCAGTGCCCCGGACGGGACCCTCCACTTT.

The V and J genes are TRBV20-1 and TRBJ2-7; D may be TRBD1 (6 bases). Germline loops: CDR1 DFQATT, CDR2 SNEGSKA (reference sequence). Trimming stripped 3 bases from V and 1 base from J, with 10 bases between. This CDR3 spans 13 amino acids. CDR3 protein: CSARAGASYEQYF. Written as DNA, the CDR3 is TGCAGTGCTAGGGCAGGGGCATCCTACGAGCAGTACTTC.

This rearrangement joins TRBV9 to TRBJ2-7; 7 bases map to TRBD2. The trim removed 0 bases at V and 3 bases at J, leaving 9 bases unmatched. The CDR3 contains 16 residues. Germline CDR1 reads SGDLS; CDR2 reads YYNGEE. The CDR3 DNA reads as TGTGCCAGCAGCGTAGGGGCAAGAGCGGGGAACTACGAGCAGTACTTC. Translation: CASSVGARAGNYEQYF.

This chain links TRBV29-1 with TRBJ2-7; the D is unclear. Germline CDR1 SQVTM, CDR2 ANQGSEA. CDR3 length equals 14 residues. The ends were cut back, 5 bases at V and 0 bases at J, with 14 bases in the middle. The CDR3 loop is CSVSSVRDSYEQYF. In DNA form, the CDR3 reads TGCAGCGTTAGCTCGGTAAGAGACTCCTACGAGCAGTACTTC.

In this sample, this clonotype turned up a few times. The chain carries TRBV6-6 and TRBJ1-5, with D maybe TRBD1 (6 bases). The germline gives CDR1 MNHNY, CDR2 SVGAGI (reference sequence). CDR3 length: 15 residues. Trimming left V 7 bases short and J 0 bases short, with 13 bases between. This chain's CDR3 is CASTQGGSSNQPQHF. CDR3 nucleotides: TGTGCCAGCACCCAAGGGGGGTCTAGCAATCAGCCCCAGCATTTT.

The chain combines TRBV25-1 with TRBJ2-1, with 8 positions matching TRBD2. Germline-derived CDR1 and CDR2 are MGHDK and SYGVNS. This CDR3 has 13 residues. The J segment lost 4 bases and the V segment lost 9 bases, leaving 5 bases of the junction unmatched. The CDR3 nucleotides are TGTGCCAGTGTAGCGGGGACATACAATGAGCAGTTCTTC. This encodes CASVAGTYNEQFF.

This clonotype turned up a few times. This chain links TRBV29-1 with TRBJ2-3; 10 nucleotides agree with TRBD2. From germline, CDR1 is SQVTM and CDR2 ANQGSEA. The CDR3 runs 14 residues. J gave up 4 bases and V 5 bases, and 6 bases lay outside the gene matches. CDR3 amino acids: CSVFSAGGPDTQYF. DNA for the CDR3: TGCAGCGTTTTTTCAGCGGGGGGGCCAGATACGCAGTATTTT.

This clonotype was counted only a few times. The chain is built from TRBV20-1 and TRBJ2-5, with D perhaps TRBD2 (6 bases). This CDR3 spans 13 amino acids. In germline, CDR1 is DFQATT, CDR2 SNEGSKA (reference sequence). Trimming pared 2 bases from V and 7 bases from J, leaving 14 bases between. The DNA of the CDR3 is TGCAGTGCTAGATCCGACGGCGGGGCGACCCAGTACTTC. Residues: CSARSDGGATQYF.

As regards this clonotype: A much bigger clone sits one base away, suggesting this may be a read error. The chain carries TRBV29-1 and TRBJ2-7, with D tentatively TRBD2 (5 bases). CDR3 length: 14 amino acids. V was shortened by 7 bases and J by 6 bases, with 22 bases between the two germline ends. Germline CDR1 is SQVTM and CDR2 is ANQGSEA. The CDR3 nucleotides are TGCAGCGCCTCCAGGACTCTACCCGTGGGCGAGCAGTACTTC. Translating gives CSASRTLPVGEQYF.

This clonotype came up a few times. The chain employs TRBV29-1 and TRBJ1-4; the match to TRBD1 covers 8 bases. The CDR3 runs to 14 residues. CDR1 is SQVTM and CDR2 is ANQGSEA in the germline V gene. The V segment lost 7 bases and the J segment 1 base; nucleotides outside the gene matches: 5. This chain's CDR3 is CSATTGVTNEKLFF. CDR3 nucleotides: TGCAGCGCCACGACAGGGGTAACTAATGAAAAACTGTTTTTT.

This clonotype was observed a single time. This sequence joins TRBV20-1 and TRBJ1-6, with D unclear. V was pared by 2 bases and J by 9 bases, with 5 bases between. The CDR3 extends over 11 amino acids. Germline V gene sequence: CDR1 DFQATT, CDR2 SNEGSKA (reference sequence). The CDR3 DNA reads TGCAGTGCTAGAAGGGTTTCACCCCTCCACTTT. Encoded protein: CSARRVSPLHF.

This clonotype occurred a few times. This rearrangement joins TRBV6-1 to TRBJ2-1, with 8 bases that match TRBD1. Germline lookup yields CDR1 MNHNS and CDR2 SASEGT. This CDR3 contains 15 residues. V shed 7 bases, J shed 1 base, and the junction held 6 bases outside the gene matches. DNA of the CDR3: TGTGCCAGCACCAGAGACAGGGGTTCCTACAATGAGCAGTTCTTC. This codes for CASTRDRGSYNEQFF.

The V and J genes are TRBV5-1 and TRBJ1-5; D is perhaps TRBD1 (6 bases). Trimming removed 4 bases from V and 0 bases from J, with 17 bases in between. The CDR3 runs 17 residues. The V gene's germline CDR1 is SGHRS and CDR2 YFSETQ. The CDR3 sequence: CASSPEGGPYSNQPQHF. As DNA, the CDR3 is TGCGCCAGCAGCCCGGAAGGGGGGCCGTATAGCAATCAGCCCCAGCATTTT.

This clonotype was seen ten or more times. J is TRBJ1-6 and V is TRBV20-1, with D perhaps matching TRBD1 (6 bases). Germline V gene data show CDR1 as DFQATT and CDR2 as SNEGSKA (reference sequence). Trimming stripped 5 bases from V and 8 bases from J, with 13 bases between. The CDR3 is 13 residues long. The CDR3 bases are TGCAGTGCTCACGGGACACTTGATTCACCCCTCCACTTT. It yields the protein CSAHGTLDSPLHF.

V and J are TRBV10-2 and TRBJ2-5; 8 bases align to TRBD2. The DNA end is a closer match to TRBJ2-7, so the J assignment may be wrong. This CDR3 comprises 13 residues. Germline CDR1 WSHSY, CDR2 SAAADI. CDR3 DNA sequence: TGCGCCAGCAACCGCGGGGGGATCAACGAGCAGTACTTC. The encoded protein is CASNRGGINEQYF.

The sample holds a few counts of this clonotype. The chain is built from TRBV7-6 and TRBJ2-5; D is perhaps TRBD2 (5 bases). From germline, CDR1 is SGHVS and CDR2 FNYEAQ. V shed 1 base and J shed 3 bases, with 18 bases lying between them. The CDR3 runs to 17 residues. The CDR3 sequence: CASSLDVTGGYEETQYF. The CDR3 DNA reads TGTGCCAGCAGCTTAGATGTGACGGGCGGGTACGAAGAGACCCAGTACTTC.

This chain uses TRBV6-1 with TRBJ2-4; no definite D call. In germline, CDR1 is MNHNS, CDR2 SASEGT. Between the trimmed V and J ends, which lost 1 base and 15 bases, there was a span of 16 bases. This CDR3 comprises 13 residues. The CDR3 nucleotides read TGTGCCAGCAGTGAAGTAGGCCCCTCGAATCGGTACTTC. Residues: CASSEVGPSNRYF.

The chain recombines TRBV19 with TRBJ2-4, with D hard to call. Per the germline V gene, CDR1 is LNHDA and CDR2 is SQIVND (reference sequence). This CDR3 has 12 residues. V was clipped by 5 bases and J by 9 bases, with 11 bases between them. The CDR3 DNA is TGTGCCAGTAGTGACACCCAAACCATTCAGTACTTC. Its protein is CASSDTQTIQYF.

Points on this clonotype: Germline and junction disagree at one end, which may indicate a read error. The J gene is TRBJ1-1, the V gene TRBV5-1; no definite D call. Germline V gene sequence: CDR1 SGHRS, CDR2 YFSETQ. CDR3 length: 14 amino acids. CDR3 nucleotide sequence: TGCGCCGGCAGCTTGGAACCTATGAACACTGAAGCTTTCTTT. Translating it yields CAGSLEPMNTEAFF. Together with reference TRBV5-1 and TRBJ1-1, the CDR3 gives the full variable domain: KAGVTQTPRYLIKTRGQQVTLSCSPISGHRSVSWYQQTPGQGLQFLFEYFSETQRNKGNFPGRFSGRQFSNSRSEMNVSTLELGDSALYLCAGSLEPMNTEAFFGQGTRLTVV.

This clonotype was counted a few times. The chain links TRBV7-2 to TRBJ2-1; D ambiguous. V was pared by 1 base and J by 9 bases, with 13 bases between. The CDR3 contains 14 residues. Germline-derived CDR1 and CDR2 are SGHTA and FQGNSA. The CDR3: CASSLEVGFGEQFF. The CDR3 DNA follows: TGTGCCAGCAGCTTAGAGGTCGGGTTCGGTGAGCAGTTCTTC. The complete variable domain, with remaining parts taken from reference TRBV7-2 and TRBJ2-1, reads GAGVSQSPSNKVTEKGKDVELRCDPISGHTALYWYRQSLGQGLEFLIYFQGNSAPDKSGLPSDRFSAERTGGSVSTLTIQRTQQEDSAVYLCASSLEVGFGEQFFGPGTRLTVL.

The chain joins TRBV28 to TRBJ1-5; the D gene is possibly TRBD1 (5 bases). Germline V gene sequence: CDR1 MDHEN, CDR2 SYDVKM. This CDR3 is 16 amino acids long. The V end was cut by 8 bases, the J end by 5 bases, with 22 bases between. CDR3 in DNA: TGTGCCAGCCTTTCCTTGCGGGGGTTTGGCGATCAGCCCCAGCATTTT. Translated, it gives CASLSLRGFGDQPQHF.

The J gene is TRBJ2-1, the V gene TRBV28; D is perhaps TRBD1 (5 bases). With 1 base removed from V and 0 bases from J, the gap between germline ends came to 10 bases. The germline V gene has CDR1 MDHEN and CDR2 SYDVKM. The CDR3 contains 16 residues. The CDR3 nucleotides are TGTGCCAGCAGTTTATTTCGGACAATCTCCTACAATGAGCAGTTCTTC. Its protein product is CASSLFRTISYNEQFF.

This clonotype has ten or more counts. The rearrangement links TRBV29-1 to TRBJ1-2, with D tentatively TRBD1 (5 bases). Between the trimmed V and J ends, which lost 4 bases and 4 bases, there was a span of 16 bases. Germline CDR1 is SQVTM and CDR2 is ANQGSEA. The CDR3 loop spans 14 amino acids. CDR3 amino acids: CSVAEAGETYGYTF. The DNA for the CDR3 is TGCAGCGTTGCTGAAGCGGGGGAAACCTATGGCTACACCTTC.

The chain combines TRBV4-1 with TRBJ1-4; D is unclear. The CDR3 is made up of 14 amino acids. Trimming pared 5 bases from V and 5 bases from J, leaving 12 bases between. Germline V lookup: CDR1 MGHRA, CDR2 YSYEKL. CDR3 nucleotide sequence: TGCGCCAGCAGCGCCGCGGGCGGGAATGAAAAACTGTTTTTT. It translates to CASSAAGGNEKLFF.

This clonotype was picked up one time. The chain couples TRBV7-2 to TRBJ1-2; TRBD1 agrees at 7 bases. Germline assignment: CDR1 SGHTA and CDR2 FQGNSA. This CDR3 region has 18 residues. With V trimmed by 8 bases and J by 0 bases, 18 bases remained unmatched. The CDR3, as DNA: TGTGCCAGCTCCTCTCGGGGGGGCAGGGGGAGGACTAACTATGGCTACACCTTC. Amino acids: CASSSRGGRGRTNYGYTF.

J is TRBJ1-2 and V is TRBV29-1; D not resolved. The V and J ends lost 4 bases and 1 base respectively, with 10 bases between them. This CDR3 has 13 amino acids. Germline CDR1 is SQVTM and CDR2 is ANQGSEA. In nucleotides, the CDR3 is TGCAGCGTTGGAGAGTCGGATAACTATGGCTACACCTTC. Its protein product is CSVGESDNYGYTF.

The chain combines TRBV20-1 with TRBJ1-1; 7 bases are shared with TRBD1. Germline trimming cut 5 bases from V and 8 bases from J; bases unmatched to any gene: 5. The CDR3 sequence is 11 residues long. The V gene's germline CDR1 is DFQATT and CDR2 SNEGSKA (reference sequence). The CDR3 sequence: CSADRAREAFF. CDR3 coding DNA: TGCAGTGCTGACAGGGCCCGGGAAGCTTTCTTT.

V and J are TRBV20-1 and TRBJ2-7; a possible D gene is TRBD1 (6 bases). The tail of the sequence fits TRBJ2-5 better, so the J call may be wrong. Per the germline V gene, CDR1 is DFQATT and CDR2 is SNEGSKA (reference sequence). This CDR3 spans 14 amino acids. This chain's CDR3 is CSAILTWGLETQYF. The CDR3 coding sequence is TGCAGTGCCATCCTAACTTGGGGGCTAGAGACCCAGTACTTC.

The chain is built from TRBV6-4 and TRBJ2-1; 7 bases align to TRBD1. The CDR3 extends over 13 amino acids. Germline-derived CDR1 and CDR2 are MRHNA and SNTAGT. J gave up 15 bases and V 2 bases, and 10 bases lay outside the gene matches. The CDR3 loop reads CASSDPPGQRLFF. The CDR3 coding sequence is TGTGCCAGCAGTGACCCTCCGGGACAGAGGTTGTTCTTC.